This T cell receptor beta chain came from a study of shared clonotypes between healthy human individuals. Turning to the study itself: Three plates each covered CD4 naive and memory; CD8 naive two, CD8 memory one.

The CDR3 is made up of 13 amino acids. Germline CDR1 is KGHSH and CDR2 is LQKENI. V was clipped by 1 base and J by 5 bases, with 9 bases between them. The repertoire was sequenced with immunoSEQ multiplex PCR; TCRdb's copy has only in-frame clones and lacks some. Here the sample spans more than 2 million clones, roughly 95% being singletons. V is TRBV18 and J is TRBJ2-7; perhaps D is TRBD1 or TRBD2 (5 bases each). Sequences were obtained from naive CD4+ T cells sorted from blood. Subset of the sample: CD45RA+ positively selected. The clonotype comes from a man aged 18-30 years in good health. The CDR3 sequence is CASSPRGTNEQYF. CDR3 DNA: TGTGCCAGCTCACCACGAGGGACGAACGAGCAGTACTTC.